The sample holds many counts of the clone carrying this TCR beta chain. What it binds is not known. This sample is drawn from a study of T cells in Graves' hyperthyroidism and ophthalmopathy. Findings and caveats of the study: Stable hyperthyroidism was separated from ophthalmopathy by a model based on 13 V-J features. Median prediction lead before ophthalmopathy onset was 5 to 7 months with the model.

Each person with ophthalmopathy scored at least 3 on the Clinical Activity Score, reached NOSPECS grade 4 or higher, and had been ill under 3 months. The PBMCs studied were ones that came from roughly 9.1 ml fresh peripheral blood. RNA transcripts served as the template for amplifying TCR beta CDR3 regions. HTBI primers drove first-round RT-PCR of the TCR CDR3. TCRdb re-called the multiplex PCR reads through MiXCR, storing one row per CDR3 protein. The table has about 610,000 distinct CDR3 sequences, roughly 14% seen once; the top ten hold around 4.5%. Deletions cut 1 base from V and 2 bases from J, with 11 bases between. Germline V CDR1 and CDR2: SEHNR, FQNEAQ (reference sequence). The CDR3 is made up of 15 amino acids.

This sequence joins TRBV7-9 and TRBJ1-2; D gene uncertain. The source is a woman aged 40 to 49 with Graves' ophthalmopathy. The sample was blood. For the CDR3, the DNA is TGTGCCAGCAGCTTAGTACGGGAGCTAAACTATGGCTACACCTTC. Protein product: CASSLVRELNYGYTF.